This entry concerns a single T cell receptor beta chain. Its antigen is not known. The CDR3 covers 14 residues. The germline V gene encodes CDR1 MGHRA and CDR2 YSYEKL. The trim removed 5 bases at V and 7 bases at J, leaving 9 bases unmatched. This specimen comes from a study of cytomegalovirus exposure and HLA in healthy donors. Libraries were prepared by immunoSEQ multiplex PCR; TCRdb keeps only in-frame clonotypes and omits some of them. The data contain approximately 88,000 clones, about 96% of them seen just once; the ten biggest clones take up under 1.5%. Study-wide results and limits: According to a later analysis, TCR clusters from the first cohort tended to co-occur in the approximately 130 validation repertoires. Rarity characterized most TCR sequences, yet some public TCRs appeared in many donors.

The specimen sequenced was PBMCs. The clonotype comes from a woman aged 18-29 years in good health and CMV-seronegative. V and J are TRBV4-1 and TRBJ2-7, with 9 bases identical to TRBD1. Here the CDR3 reads CASSVTGGVSEQYF. For the CDR3, the DNA is TGCGCCAGCAGCGTGACAGGGGGGGTCTCGGAGCAGTACTTC.